This T cell receptor (beta chain) is from a study of blood T cell repertoires in COVID-19. Looking at the study overall: There were acute and convalescent COVID-19 samples, and they came from the United States, Italy and Spain.

During active infection, Seattle patients enrolled and were then monitored through disease. CDR3 length: 13 residues. V dropped 6 bases and J dropped 3; count of bases not matched to a gene: 3. Germline V gives CDR1 KGHSH, CDR2 LQKENI. In the study's own analysis: Reference gene primers were amplified, and this amplification served to estimate nucleated cell counts. Profiled with immunoSEQ multiplex PCR; TCRdb holds only in-frame clones, not every one. V and J calls and clone size are given by that table; D and trimming were obtained from the DNA. The sample shows around 230,000 clones, 80% to 90% of them seen only once.

The TCR sequence derives from a man aged 45-60 years with COVID-19, enrolled during active disease. Specimen: peripheral blood. The chain joins TRBV18 to TRBJ2-3; 7 bases align to TRBD1. CDR3 DNA: TGTGCCAGCTCCAGCAGGGGGACAGATACGCAGTATTTT. It yields the protein CASSSRGTDTQYF.